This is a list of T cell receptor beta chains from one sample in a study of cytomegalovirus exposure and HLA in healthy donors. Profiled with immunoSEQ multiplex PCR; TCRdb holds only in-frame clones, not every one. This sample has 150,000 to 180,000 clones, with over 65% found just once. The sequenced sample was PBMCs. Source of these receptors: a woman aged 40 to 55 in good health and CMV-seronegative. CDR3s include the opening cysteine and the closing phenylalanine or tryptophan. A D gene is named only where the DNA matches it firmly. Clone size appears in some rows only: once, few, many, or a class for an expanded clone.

TGTGCCAGCAGGGGGGGCACTGAAGCTTTCTTT,CASRGGTEAFF,TRBV6-5,TRBJ1-1,-,-
TGTGCCAGCAGTCCCTACGAGGACAGGGTTGGCGGCTACACCTTC,CASSPYEDRVGGYTF,TRBV6-5,TRBJ1-2,TRBD1,-
TGTGCCATCAGGAATCAGGGGGCTCCAAACACTGAAGCTTTCTTT,CAIRNQGAPNTEAFF,TRBV10-3,TRBJ1-1,TRBD1,-
TGCGCCAGCAGCTTCGAAGAGACCCAGTACTTC,CASSFEETQYF,TRBV5-1,TRBJ2-5,-,-
TGTGCCAGCAGTTCGCCCGGCGGGGGGCTAAATGGCTACACCTTC,CASSSPGGGLNGYTF,TRBV28,TRBJ1-2,-,-
TGCGCCAGCAGCCGTATAGCCTCCATGAACACTGAAGCTTTCTTT,CASSRIASMNTEAFF,TRBV5-1,TRBJ1-1,-,-
TGTGCCAGCAGCCTCAGGACAGGTCAAGAGACCCAGTACTTC,CASSLRTGQETQYF,TRBV5-4,TRBJ2-5,TRBD1,-
TGTGCCAGCAGCTTGGGAGCCCGACAAGAGACCCAGTACTTC,CASSLGARQETQYF,TRBV5-4,TRBJ2-5,-,few
TGTGCCAGCAGCCTCCAGGGGGCATGGGGGGACAATGAGCAGTTCTTC,CASSLQGAWGDNEQFF,TRBV7-9,TRBJ2-1,TRBD1,-
TGTGCCAGCAGTCCCTCCAGACAAGAGACCCAGTACTTC,CASSPSRQETQYF,TRBV27,TRBJ2-5,-,-
TGTGCCAGCAGTTTAGGGGGGATTGGGGAAAACTATGGCTACACCTTC,CASSLGGIGENYGYTF,TRBV28,TRBJ1-2,-,once
TGTGCCAGCAGCCAAGGGGACAGGGCCGACTATAGCAATCAGCCCCAGCATTTT,CASSQGDRADYSNQPQHF,TRBV4-2,TRBJ1-5,TRBD1,-
TGTGCCAGCAGCTCCCGAGACGGGTCCTACGAGCAGTACTTC,CASSSRDGSYEQYF,TRBV2,TRBJ2-7,-,-
TGTGCCAGTAGTATCTATGGTGGGGGACTAGCGGGGCTCAATGAGCAGTTCTTC,CASSIYGGGLAGLNEQFF,TRBV19,TRBJ2-1,TRBD2,few
TGTGCCAGCAGTTCCCAGGATCAGCCCCAGCATTTT,CASSSQDQPQHF,TRBV6-5,TRBJ1-5,-,-
TGCGCCAGCAGCTCGCAGGGGGCAGGGCTGAGTGAAAAACTGTTTTTT,CASSSQGAGLSEKLFF,TRBV5-1,TRBJ1-4,TRBD1,once
TGTGCCAGCGGGCACCCGGCCAGAATGAACACTGAAGCTTTCTTT,CASGHPARMNTEAFF,TRBV9,TRBJ1-1,-,-
TGTGCCAGTAGTATAGGACAGATTAAACGGGATGAGCAGTTCTTC,CASSIGQIKRDEQFF,TRBV19,TRBJ2-1,-,few